The T cell receptor (beta chain) under discussion was sequenced for a study of OX40 agonist ivuxolimab in advanced cancers. Overall study: Three patients responded partially, comprising one with hepatocellular carcinoma and two with cutaneous melanoma.

V lost 4 bases and J lost 2, with 15 bases in between. The CDR3 consists of 17 residues. From germline, CDR1 is KGHSH and CDR2 LQKENI. Notes on this clone: What it binds is not known.

The study, taken as a whole, reports: At doses 0.1 to 3.0 mg/kg, CD4+ and CD8+ clones expanded.

Data came from immunoSEQ multiplex PCR; TCRdb stores just in-frame clones and leaves some out. The table has 25,000 to 30,000 clones, under 90% seen once; the top ten hold less than 15%. V usage is TRBV18 and J usage is TRBJ1-6, with D perhaps matching TRBD1 (5 bases). The sample consisted of CD4+ or CD8+ T cells sorted from blood, taken in a trial of the OX40 agonist ivuxolimab. The clonotype comes from an adult with an advanced solid tumor such as melanoma, head and neck, liver or kidney cancer. Written as DNA, the CDR3 is TGTGCCAGCTCACGAGGCCAAGGGGAAACCTATAATTCACCCCTCCACTTT. Translating gives CASSRGQGETYNSPLHF.